Given below is one TCR beta chain in context. Its antigen is currently unknown. Cultured CD4+ T-cell DNA underwent Oncomine TCR Beta short-read sequencing. TCRdb passed the PCR reads through MiXCR, listing each CDR3 protein once. The profile covers about 20,000 distinct CDR3 sequences, with about 40% appearing a single time and about 27% taken by the ten largest. The record originates from a study of vaccination and CD4 T cells after COVID-19. Specified treatment: roughly 11-day PBMC culture with coronavirus spike peptide pools or control peptides (ViraFEST assay). Broader study findings: For convalescent patients, 304 of the 307 vaccine-specific clones analyzed were classified as spike mono-reactive.

V was pared by 4 bases and J by 9 bases, with 5 bases of the junction left unmatched. CDR3 length: 14 amino acids. Germline V gene sequence: CDR1 SEHNR, CDR2 FQNEAQ (reference sequence). The V and J genes are TRBV7-9 and TRBJ1-6, with 8 bases identical to TRBD1. The sequence derives from a human donor who received a COVID-19 vaccine. The starting material was CD4+ T cells from blood, cultured in vitro, obtained before SARS-CoV-2 vaccination. The CDR3 sequence is CASSSPTGVSPLHF. CDR3 in DNA: TGTGCCAGCAGCTCCCCGACAGGGGTTTCACCCCTCCACTTT.